The 14 T cell receptor beta chains presented below share a single source sample, sequenced in a study of OX40 agonist ivuxolimab in advanced cancers. Repertoires were generated with immunoSEQ multiplex PCR, while TCRdb's copy carries only in-frame clones and drops some. The sample has tens of thousands of clones; 85% to 95% are singletons. Here the sequenced sample was CD4+ or CD8+ T cells sorted from blood, taken in a trial of the OX40 agonist ivuxolimab. These receptors were collected from an adult with an advanced solid tumor such as melanoma, head and neck, liver or kidney cancer.

J is TRBJ1-1 and V is TRBV28; 7 bases line up with TRBD1. The germline gives CDR1 MDHEN, CDR2 SYDVKM. Trimming at V came to 1 base and at J to 7 bases, leaving 6 bases not matched to a gene. The CDR3 totals 14 residues. The CDR3 sequence is CASSLSTDRIEAFF. In DNA, the CDR3 is TGTGCCAGCAGTTTATCCACGGACAGGATTGAAGCTTTCTTT.

The chain couples TRBV6-4 to TRBJ1-5; no reliable D call. Germline V gene sequence: CDR1 MRHNA, CDR2 SNTAGT. The CDR3 covers 17 residues. Trimming took 2 bases from V and 1 from J, leaving 15 bases between them. DNA for the CDR3: TGTGCCAGCAGTGACGTTCTCCATGAGATCAGCAATCAGCCCCAGCATTTT. Translated, it gives CASSDVLHEISNQPQHF.

This clone was seen just once. The rearrangement links TRBV2 to TRBJ1-2; D unresolved. The CDR3 has 12 residues. Germline CDR1 is SNHLY and CDR2 is FYNNEI. The V and J ends lost 3 bases and 5 bases respectively, with 7 bases between them. The CDR3 bases are TGTGCCAGCAGTGAGACGCGGTATGGCTACACCTTC. Protein product: CASSETRYGYTF. Supplemented by reference TRBV2 and TRBJ1-2, the full variable domain reads EPEVTQTPSHQVTQMGQEVILRCVPISNHLYFYWYRQILGQKVEFLVSFYNNEISEKSEIFDDQFSVERPDGSNFTLKIRSTKLEDSAMYFCASSETRYGYTFGSGTRLTVV.

V gene TRBV7-6 combines with J gene TRBJ2-7; D unresolved. Trimming cost V 1 base and J 5 bases, with 21 bases left between them. The CDR3 length is 17 residues. Germline V gene data show CDR1 as SGHVS and CDR2 as FNYEAQ. The CDR3 DNA follows: TGTGCCAGCAGCTTAGAACCCGCTCAGAACCTAGGCCACGAGCAGTACTTC. Encoded protein: CASSLEPAQNLGHEQYF.

This rearrangement joins TRBV4-1 to TRBJ2-3; 9 nucleotides line up with TRBD2. The germline CDR1 and CDR2 sequences are MGHRA and YSYEKL. V shed 4 bases, J shed 1 base, and the junction held 6 bases outside the gene matches. This CDR3 region has 16 residues. CDR3 in DNA: TGCGCCAGCAGCCCGAGGTTAGCGGGAGGCACAGATACGCAGTATTTT. Its protein product is CASSPRLAGGTDTQYF.

This rearrangement joins TRBV5-1 to TRBJ1-6; no firm D call. The germline V gene encodes CDR1 SGHRS and CDR2 YFSETQ. This CDR3 region has 17 residues. Trimming took off 7 bases at V and 0 bases at J, with 17 bases between the two ends. The CDR3 DNA sequence: TGCGCCAGCGGACGGGGAGAGACGAGCTCCTATAATTCACCCCTCCACTTT. Amino acid sequence: CASGRGETSSYNSPLHF.

The rearrangement uses TRBV6-1 and TRBJ2-1; D might be TRBD2 (6 bases). Germline V gives CDR1 MNHNS, CDR2 SASEGT. Trimming shortened V by 5 bases and J by 3 bases, and 11 bases separated the two germline ends. The CDR3 loop spans 14 amino acids. The CDR3 DNA follows: TGTGCCAGCAGTCCCCTCGGGAGCTACAATGAGCAGTTCTTC. Its protein is CASSPLGSYNEQFF.

The rearrangement uses TRBV7-6 and TRBJ2-1; D remains ambiguous. Germline V gene lookup returns CDR1 SGHVS and CDR2 FNYEAQ. V lost 2 bases, J lost 0 bases, and 8 bases lay in between. The CDR3 has 15 residues. The CDR3 sequence is CASSLRLSSYNEQFF. In nucleotides, the CDR3 is TGTGCCAGCAGCTTACGACTTAGCTCCTACAATGAGCAGTTCTTC.

This chain connects TRBV4-1 to TRBJ1-1, with D possibly being TRBD1 (5 bases). The V end was cut by 4 bases, the J end by 1 base, with 7 bases between. Germline CDR1 and CDR2: MGHRA and YSYEKL. This CDR3 is 13 amino acids long. This chain's CDR3 is CASSRTRNTEAFF. In DNA, the CDR3 is TGCGCCAGCAGCCGGACAAGGAACACTGAAGCTTTCTTT.

This rearrangement joins TRBV15 to TRBJ2-3, with 9 bases that match TRBD1. The germline CDR1 and CDR2 sequences are LNHNV and YYDKDF (reference sequence). This CDR3 is built from 15 residues. V gave up 2 bases and J gave up 5 bases; unmatched junction bases: 5. CDR3 protein: CATSRPRTGEDTQYF. The CDR3 coding sequence is TGTGCCACCAGCAGACCCCGGACAGGGGAAGATACGCAGTATTTT. The full variable domain, its missing parts supplied by reference TRBV15 and TRBJ2-3, is DAMVIQNPRYQVTQFGKPVTLSCSQTLNHNVMYWYQQKSSQAPKLLFHYYDKDFNNEADTPDNFQSRRPNTSFCFLDIRSPGLGDTAMYLCATSRPRTGEDTQYFGPGTRLTVL.

J is TRBJ2-1 and V is TRBV19, with 12 bases aligning to TRBD2. The CDR3 contains 14 residues. Germline V gene lookup returns CDR1 LNHDA and CDR2 SQIVND (reference sequence). The V segment lost 7 bases and the J segment 10 bases; nucleotides outside the gene matches: 8. The CDR3 region has the DNA TGTGCCAGTACCGAGACTAGCGGGAGCTGGGAGCAGTTCTTC. This codes for CASTETSGSWEQFF.

J is TRBJ2-3 and V is TRBV29-1; TRBD2 matches 13 bases. This CDR3 is 23 amino acids long. Germline-derived CDR1 and CDR2 are SQVTM and ANQGSEA. J was trimmed by 2 bases and V by 3 bases; bases with no gene match: 26. CDR3 loop: CSVEATPSTEDGTSGNDTDTQYF. CDR3 nucleotides: TGCAGCGTTGAGGCGACCCCCTCGACCGAGGACGGGACTAGCGGGAATGACACAGATACGCAGTATTTT.

This clone was counted a single time. The chain recombines TRBV5-1 with TRBJ1-2; TRBD1 matches at 8 bases. J was trimmed by 3 bases and V by 4 bases; bases with no gene match: 8. The CDR3 consists of 15 residues. Germline V gene lookup returns CDR1 SGHRS and CDR2 YFSETQ. CDR3 DNA sequence: TGCGCCAGCAGCCCAGGGGGCGACCCCTACTATGGCTACACCTTC. Encoded protein: CASSPGGDPYYGYTF.

The chain carries TRBV4-2 and TRBJ2-4; D uncertain. This CDR3 has 14 amino acids. CDR1 and CDR2 (germline): LGHNA, YNFKEQ. V lost 0 bases and J lost 8, with 11 bases in between. This chain's CDR3 is CASSQDRAADIQYF. CDR3 sequence (DNA): TGTGCCAGCAGCCAAGATCGGGCTGCAGACATTCAGTACTTC.